This entry lists 29 T cell receptor beta chains sequenced from one sample in a study of blood T cells in healthy people across ages. Primers used in a second PCR of about 6 to 11 cycles were a sample-barcoded 5' primer and a J-beta primer mix. Via MiXCR, TCRdb re-called the 5' RACE reads, giving one row per CDR3 protein. The table includes 800,000 or so distinct CDR3 sequences, around 25% detected once. This sample was also put to use in a study of T cells of mothers and their children.

Material: blood. These receptors were collected from a boy between 10 and 17 years old in good health.

This clonotype was seen a single time. CDR3 DNA sequence: TGCGCCAGCAGCACTGGTGGGACTGGCCACAATGAGCAGTTCTTC. Encoded protein: CASSTGGTGHNEQFF. This sequence joins TRBV5-1 and TRBJ2-1, with a possible D match to TRBD2 (6 bases). V was cut by 4 bases and J by 5 bases, with 16 bases left in between. From germline, CDR1 is SGHRS and CDR2 YFSETQ. The CDR3 has 15 amino acids. Together with reference TRBV5-1 and TRBJ2-1, the CDR3 gives the full variable domain: KAGVTQTPRYLIKTRGQQVTLSCSPISGHRSVSWYQQTPGQGLQFLFEYFSETQRNKGNFPGRFSGRQFSNSRSEMNVSTLELGDSALYLCASSTGGTGHNEQFFGPGTRLTVL.

This chain uses TRBV6-6 with TRBJ1-2, with D hard to call. Deletions cut 2 bases from V and 8 bases from J, with 15 bases between. The CDR3 has 14 amino acids. Per germline, CDR1 MNHNY and CDR2 SVGAGI (reference sequence). As DNA, the CDR3 is TGTGCCAGCAGTTACCCGACATTAAGGGAGGGCTACACCTTC. This sequence encodes CASSYPTLREGYTF.

The genes are TRBV20-1 and TRBJ1-6, with 8 bases matching TRBD1. In germline, CDR1 is DFQATT, CDR2 SNEGSKA (reference sequence). Trimming took 1 base from V and 10 from J; bases not matched to a gene: 6. The CDR3 runs to 14 residues. DNA for the CDR3: TGCAGTGCTAGAGTAGGACAGGGCGGGTCACCCCTCCACTTT. Amino acid sequence: CSARVGQGGSPLHF.

The J gene is TRBJ1-4, the V gene TRBV6-1; D gene unclear. Germline loops: CDR1 MNHNS, CDR2 SASEGT. V was pared by 3 bases and J by 5 bases, with 10 bases between. CDR3 length: 14 residues. In DNA form, the CDR3 reads TGTGCCAGCAGTGATTGGGAATGGAATGAAAAACTGTTTTTT. This encodes CASSDWEWNEKLFF.

The sample holds a few counts of this clonotype. This chain links TRBV20-1 with TRBJ2-5, with a possible D match to TRBD2 (5 bases). The DNA matches TRBJ2-7 better at its end, which makes the J call doubtful. The V gene's germline CDR1 is DFQATT and CDR2 SNEGSKA (reference sequence). The CDR3 length is 14 residues. The CDR3 region has the DNA TGCAGTGCCTTCGTCCGGGGATGGTCCTACGAGCAGTACTTC. This translates into CSAFVRGWSYEQYF.

This clonotype was found a few times. The chain combines TRBV4-3 with TRBJ1-2; D may be TRBD1 (6 bases). Deletions cut 0 bases from V and 1 base from J, with 15 bases between. The germline gives CDR1 LGHNA, CDR2 YSLEER. This CDR3 has 17 amino acids. The CDR3 reads CASSQDSGRGLNYGYTF. CDR3 nucleotide sequence: TGCGCCAGCAGCCAAGATTCGGGCAGGGGCCTTAACTATGGCTACACCTTC.

The genes are TRBV7-3 and TRBJ2-5; no firm D call. CDR1 and CDR2 from the germline V gene are SGHTA and FQGTGA. With 3 bases removed from V and 6 bases from J, the gap between germline ends came to 5 bases. The CDR3 runs 11 residues. The CDR3 here is CASSFRKTQYF. DNA for the CDR3: TGTGCCAGCAGCTTCAGGAAGACCCAGTACTTC.

The chain links TRBV29-1 to TRBJ1-1; 12 nucleotides match TRBD1. Germline assignment: CDR1 SQVTM and CDR2 ANQGSEA. This CDR3 has 14 amino acids. The V segment lost 5 bases and the J segment 4 bases; nucleotides outside the gene matches: 5. The CDR3, as DNA: TGCAGCGTTATCGGGACAGGGGGCAGCACTGAAGCTTTCTTT. Translating gives CSVIGTGGSTEAFF.

CDR3 in DNA: TGTGCCAGCAGCTTGGGGGGACTAGCGGAGACCTACGAGCAGTACTTC. The encoded protein is CASSLGGLAETYEQYF. The V and J genes are TRBV7-6 and TRBJ2-5; 11 nucleotides agree with TRBD2. TRBJ2-7 explains the end of the DNA better; the J call may be wrong. The CDR3 length is 16 residues. CDR1 and CDR2 (germline): SGHVS, FNYEAQ.

The sample holds a few counts of this clonotype. The V call is TRBV12-3 or TRBV12-4, the J call TRBJ2-1; 9 bases agree with TRBD2. CDR3 length equals 13 residues. Unmatched junction bases numbered 1, after V lost 6 bases and J lost 4 bases. CDR3 nucleotides: TGTGCCAGCAGGACTAGCGGATACAATGAGCAGTTCTTC. Amino acid sequence: CASRTSGYNEQFF.

This clonotype has more than one count but fewer than ten. The chain has TRBV20-1 and TRBJ2-3; TRBD2 matches 11 bases. Germline V gives CDR1 DFQATT, CDR2 SNEGSKA (reference sequence). The CDR3 runs to 15 residues. The junction had 10 bases not matched to a gene; V was cut back by 4 bases and J by 7 bases. CDR3 nucleotide sequence: TGCAGTGCTATGAATAGCGGGGGGGGATTTAATACGCAGTATTTT. It encodes CSAMNSGGGFNTQYF.

The table lists this clonotype with many counts. V is TRBV29-1 and J is TRBJ2-4; a weak D match, TRBD2 (6 bases). Germline V gene lookup returns CDR1 SQVTM and CDR2 ANQGSEA. The CDR3 is 14 amino acids. The V end was cut by 2 bases, the J end by 4 bases, with 12 bases between. In DNA form, the CDR3 reads TGCAGCGTTGAAAAGGAGGGGAGTAAAAACATTCAGTACTTC. Its translation is CSVEKEGSKNIQYF. The full variable domain, its missing parts supplied by reference TRBV29-1 and TRBJ2-4, is SAVISQKPSRDICQRGTSLTIQCQVDSQVTMMFWYRQQPGQSLTLIATANQGSEATYESGFVIDKFPISRPNLTFSTLTVSNMSPEDSSIYLCSVEKEGSKNIQYFGAGTRLSVL.

This clonotype occurred once. The V gene is TRBV6-1, the J gene TRBJ2-7; no firm D call. The CDR3 spans 14 residues. V lost 1 base, J lost 3 bases, and 10 bases lay in between. CDR1 and CDR2 (germline): MNHNS, SASEGT. CDR3 DNA: TGTGCCAGCAGTGAAGTTGGTCTGCTCTACGAGCAGTACTTC. This codes for CASSEVGLLYEQYF.

This clonotype was seen only a few times. The chain joins TRBV29-1 to TRBJ2-5; TRBD1 aligns across 8 bases. The V and J ends lost 7 bases and 4 bases, in that order; junction bases with no gene match: 11. CDR3 length: 14 residues. CDR1 is SQVTM and CDR2 is ANQGSEA in the germline V gene. The CDR3 bases are TGCAGCGCTGAGCAACCAGGGGGCGGAGAGACCCAGTACTTC. Protein: CSAEQPGGGETQYF.

This chain links TRBV7-8 with TRBJ1-2; 8 bases map to TRBD1. Germline lookup yields CDR1 SGHVS and CDR2 FQNEAQ. This CDR3 is built from 15 residues. V trimming: 3 bases; J trimming: 0 bases; junction bases outside the gene matches: 3. The CDR3 here is CASSLGTGTNYGYTF. In nucleotides, the CDR3 is TGTGCCAGCAGCTTGGGGACAGGAACTAACTATGGCTACACCTTC.

In this sample, this clonotype turned up a few times. This chain joins TRBV6-6 and TRBJ1-2, with 7 nucleotides matching TRBD1. The J segment lost 0 bases and the V segment lost 6 bases, leaving 1 base of the junction unmatched. Germline-derived CDR1 and CDR2 are MNHNY and SVGAGI (reference sequence). CDR3 length: 13 amino acids. DNA for the CDR3: TGTGCCAGCAGGACAGGGACTAACTATGGCTACACCTTC. This encodes CASRTGTNYGYTF.

The chain links TRBV30 to TRBJ1-2; no clear D. V was cut by 3 bases and J by 5 bases, with 10 bases left in between. Per the germline V gene, CDR1 is GTSNPN and CDR2 is SVGIG (reference sequence). This CDR3 is 12 amino acids long. DNA for the CDR3: TGTGCCTGGAGGGCCCCCCATTATGGCTACACCTTC. Translation: CAWRAPHYGYTF.

This clonotype has more than one count but fewer than ten. One end of the junction is discordant with germline, which a read error may explain. The chain recombines TRBV12-3 or TRBV12-4 with TRBJ1-1; D possibly corresponds to TRBD1 (5 bases). The CDR3 is 18 residues long. As DNA, the CDR3 is TGTGCCAGCAGTTTAGCGCGAGTATGGGACCCTTCTAACACTGAGGCTTTCTTT. It specifies CASSLARVWDPSNTEAFF.

A few counts support this clonotype. The junction differs from germline at one of its ends, possibly a read error. V and J are TRBV10-3 and TRBJ2-5; TRBD1 agrees at 12 bases. The J call is doubtful: the DNA matches TRBJ2-7 better. Germline V gene lookup returns CDR1 ENHRY and CDR2 SYGVKD. The CDR3 contains 19 residues. The CDR3 spells CAVSVSLPAGQGAEYEQYF. For the CDR3, the DNA is TGTGCCGTCAGTGTGTCCCTGCCGGCGGGACAGGGGGCGGAGTACGAGCAGTACTTC.

V usage is TRBV6-4 and J usage is TRBJ1-2; no reliable D call. The CDR3 contains 11 residues. V was pared by 2 bases and J by 6 bases, with 4 bases between. Germline loops: CDR1 MRHNA, CDR2 SNTAGT. This CDR3 reads CASSDPDGYTF. The CDR3 DNA reads TGTGCCAGCAGTGACCCAGATGGCTACACCTTC.

This clonotype was observed a few times. V is TRBV29-1 and J is TRBJ1-1; D unclear. CDR1 is SQVTM and CDR2 is ANQGSEA in the germline V gene. CDR3 size: 10 residues. Trimming pared 7 bases from V and 3 bases from J, leaving 6 bases between. The CDR3 DNA sequence: TGCAGCGGGGGAGACACTGAAGCTTTCTTT. This gives the protein CSGGDTEAFF.

The chain employs TRBV9 and TRBJ1-4; D is possibly TRBD1 (6 bases). V was shortened by 2 bases and J by 2 bases, with 16 bases between the two germline ends. Germline assignment: CDR1 SGDLS and CDR2 YYNGEE. The CDR3 spans 17 residues. CDR3 in DNA: TGTGCCAGCAGCGTTACAGGGCAGGGGACGACTAATGAAAAACTGTTTTTT. This sequence encodes CASSVTGQGTTNEKLFF.

The V gene is TRBV7-2, the J gene TRBJ2-1; D may correspond to TRBD1 or TRBD2 (5 bases each). CDR1 is SGHTA and CDR2 is FQGNSA in the germline V gene. Trimming removed 4 bases at V and 5 bases at J, with 18 bases between. This CDR3 has 16 amino acids. CDR3 sequence: CASSSKGRWPDNEQFF. The CDR3, as DNA: TGTGCCAGCAGCTCGAAGGGACGGTGGCCGGACAATGAGCAGTTCTTC.

This clonotype has just a few counts. This sequence joins TRBV28 and TRBJ2-1; a possible D gene is TRBD2 (6 bases). V lost 10 bases to trimming and J lost 5 bases, with 18 bases between them. This CDR3 region has 14 residues. Germline CDR1 and CDR2: MDHEN and SYDVKM. DNA for the CDR3: TGTGCCACCAGGAAACCGGGAGAGAACAATGAGCAGTTCTTC. Translating gives CATRKPGENNEQFF.

The rearrangement uses TRBV25-1 and TRBJ1-2; tentatively, D is TRBD1 (6 bases). CDR1 is MGHDK, CDR2 SYGVNS, per germline. V was cut by 8 bases and J by 7 bases, with 14 bases left in between. The CDR3 is 12 amino acids. CDR3 region: CASPTGCCGYTF. The DNA of the CDR3 is TGTGCCAGCCCGACAGGTTGTTGTGGCTACACCTTC.

This sequence joins TRBV7-9 and TRBJ2-7; D may match TRBD1 or TRBD2 (5 bases each). The CDR3 consists of 14 residues. Germline values: CDR1 SEHNR, CDR2 FQNEAQ (reference sequence). V was pared by 5 bases and J by 2 bases, with 13 bases between. The CDR3 DNA follows: TGTGCCAGCAGCGTAGGGACCACCGCCTACGAGCAGTACTTC. It codes for CASSVGTTAYEQYF.

The chain links TRBV3-1 to TRBJ2-1; 7 nucleotides agree with TRBD1. The DNA end is a closer match to TRBJ2-7, so the J assignment may be wrong. The CDR3 spans 16 residues. The germline V gene has CDR1 LGHDT and CDR2 YNNKEL (reference sequence). The CDR3 is CASSREASQGAYEQYF. The CDR3, as DNA: TGTGCCAGCAGCCGAGAGGCCTCCCAGGGGGCCTACGAGCAGTACTTC.

The table lists this clonotype with a few counts. The rearrangement links TRBV2 to TRBJ2-1; TRBD2 aligns across 10 bases. Germline CDR1 and CDR2: SNHLY and FYNNEI. V dropped 4 bases and J dropped 7; count of bases not matched to a gene: 4. CDR3 length equals 14 residues. In DNA, the CDR3 is TGTGCCAGCAGTGTAGCGGGAGGTAGAAATGAGCAGTTCTTC. Its translation: CASSVAGGRNEQFF.

This clonotype turned up a few times. The rearrangement links TRBV29-1 to TRBJ2-3, with 9 nucleotides matching TRBD2. The V segment lost 0 bases and the J segment 1 base; nucleotides outside the gene matches: 8. Germline values: CDR1 SQVTM, CDR2 ANQGSEA. The CDR3 length is 17 residues. CDR3 nucleotides: TGCAGCGTTGAAGATCGGGGTAGCGGGAGTTGCACAGATACGCAGTATTTT. It is translated as CSVEDRGSGSCTDTQYF.